The 11 T cell receptor beta chains below all came from one sample that was sequenced in a study of blood T cell repertoires in COVID-19. Profiled with immunoSEQ multiplex PCR; TCRdb holds only in-frame clones, not every one. Of some 110,000 clones listed, over 70% are singletons. Sequencing used peripheral blood. These receptors were obtained from a woman in her 70s with acute or convalescent COVID-19.

This sequence joins TRBV6-5 and TRBJ2-7, with D tentatively TRBD1 (6 bases). CDR1 is MNHEY, CDR2 SVGAGI, per germline. The CDR3 is 14 amino acids. V lost 2 bases and J 7 bases, leaving 15 bases between the germline ends. Written as DNA, the CDR3 is TGTGCCAGCAGTTACCATCCCACAGGGCTGGAGCAGTACTTC. This gives the protein CASSYHPTGLEQYF.

V is TRBV5-1 and J is TRBJ2-7; tentatively, D is TRBD1 (6 bases). The CDR3 is 14 amino acids. V was clipped by 2 bases and J by 2 bases, with 11 bases between them. Germline loops: CDR1 SGHRS, CDR2 YFSETQ. CDR3 nucleotide sequence: TGCGCCAGCAGCTTCAGGGGAGTAGCCTACGAGCAGTACTTC. Its translation: CASSFRGVAYEQYF.

V gene TRBV7-8 combines with J gene TRBJ2-1; 10 bases agree with TRBD2. CDR1 and CDR2 from the germline V gene are SGHVS and FQNEAQ. After removal of 8 bases from V and 4 bases from J, the junction contained 8 bases not matched to a gene. CDR3 size: 15 residues. As DNA, the CDR3 is TGTGCCAGCCATCCGCTAGCGGGAGTTTACAATGAGCAGTTCTTC. Translating gives CASHPLAGVYNEQFF.

The chain links TRBV3-1 (or the pseudogene TRBV3-2) to TRBJ2-1; a weak D match, TRBD2 (6 bases). Trimming pared 1 base from V and 2 bases from J, leaving 15 bases between. Germline CDR1 and CDR2: LGHDT and YNNKEL (reference sequence). This CDR3 is built from 17 residues. CDR3 residues: CASSQAMSGRPYNEQFF. The CDR3 nucleotides read TGTGCCAGCAGCCAAGCGATGTCGGGGAGGCCCTACAATGAGCAGTTCTTC.

The V gene is TRBV5-1, the J gene TRBJ2-1; D unclear. The germline V gene has CDR1 SGHRS and CDR2 YFSETQ. The V end was cut by 4 bases, the J end by 9 bases, with 17 bases between. This CDR3 comprises 14 residues. The chain's CDR3 is CASSPWSSSGEQFF. Here the CDR3 DNA reads TGCGCCAGCAGCCCCTGGAGTAGTTCGGGTGAGCAGTTCTTC.

J is TRBJ1-4 and V is TRBV29-1; TRBD1 is a possible D gene (6 bases). Germline V CDR1 and CDR2: SQVTM, ANQGSEA. Deletions cut 3 bases from V and 13 bases from J, with 12 bases between. The CDR3 is made up of 11 amino acids. The CDR3 here is CSVDRGGRLFF. CDR3 DNA: TGCAGCGTTGACAGGGGTGGGAGACTGTTTTTT. Full variable domain (remainder filled in from reference TRBV29-1 and TRBJ1-4): SAVISQKPSRDICQRGTSLTIQCQVDSQVTMMFWYRQQPGQSLTLIATANQGSEATYESGFVIDKFPISRPNLTFSTLTVSNMSPEDSSIYLCSVDRGGRLFFGSGTQLSVL.

The rearrangement links TRBV10-1 to TRBJ2-2; a weak D match, TRBD2 (5 bases). This CDR3 is 13 amino acids long. V was cut by 2 bases and J by 6 bases, with 7 bases left in between. Germline V lookup: CDR1 WNHNN, CDR2 SYGVQD (reference sequence). CDR3 coding DNA: TGCGCCAGCAGTGAGCGGGGATCCGGGGAGCTGTTTTTT. It codes for CASSERGSGELFF.

The J gene is TRBJ2-1, the V gene TRBV19; TRBD1 aligns across 10 bases. CDR3 length: 15 amino acids. The V and J ends lost 7 bases and 7 bases, in that order; junction bases with no gene match: 10. CDR1 LNHDA and CDR2 SQIVND come from the germline V gene (reference sequence). The CDR3 here is CASTPGQGLRNEQFF. In DNA, the CDR3 is TGTGCCAGTACCCCGGGACAGGGGCTAAGAAATGAGCAGTTCTTC.

This chain joins TRBV5-1 and TRBJ1-5; 8 nucleotides align to TRBD1. Germline V CDR1 and CDR2: SGHRS, YFSETQ. Trimming removed 8 bases from V and 3 bases from J; junction bases left unmatched: 4. The CDR3 has 13 amino acids. This chain's CDR3 is CASKQGDNQPQHF. CDR3 in DNA: TGCGCCAGTAAACAGGGGGACAATCAGCCCCAGCATTTT.

This chain joins TRBV2 and TRBJ1-4; a possible D gene is TRBD1 (6 bases). The V end lost 5 bases, the J end lost 5 bases, and 15 bases lay between the germline ends. The germline CDR1 and CDR2 sequences are SNHLY and FYNNEI. The CDR3 loop spans 15 amino acids. The CDR3 DNA reads TGTGCCAGCAGTTTACTACAGGGAATCAATGAAAAACTGTTTTTT. Residues: CASSLLQGINEKLFF.

In its sample, this clone was seen once. This chain connects TRBV5-1 to TRBJ2-2; the match to TRBD1 covers 9 bases. CDR1 is SGHRS, CDR2 YFSETQ, per germline. This CDR3 region has 16 residues. V lost 0 bases to trimming and J lost 2 bases; unmatched junction nucleotides: 2. Here the CDR3 DNA reads TGCGCCAGCAGCTTGGCTACAGGGGGCAACACCGGGGAGCTGTTTTTT. Protein: CASSLATGGNTGELFF.